The TCR beta chain under discussion was sequenced for a study of T cell responses to AZD1222 COVID-19 vaccine. General study findings and limits: Baseline seropositives among AZD1222 recipients totaled only six. Two AZD1222 doses significantly raised spike-specific TCR breadth and depth over controls.

The method was immunoSEQ multiplex PCR; TCRdb's version includes in-frame clones alone and lacks a portion of them. The sample yields roughly 120,000 clones, about nine tenths seen once. Note on this clone: Its antigen is currently unknown.

The CDR3 covers 18 residues. The V and J ends lost 3 bases and 6 bases, in that order; junction bases with no gene match: 17. Germline CDR1 and CDR2: SGHTA and FQGNSA. The chain uses TRBV7-2 and TRBJ2-7, with 10 bases fitting TRBD1. The receptor's source is an adult who received the AZD1222 COVID-19 vaccine. The starting material was peripheral blood, obtained 28 days after the second AZD1222 dose. CDR3 nucleotide sequence: TGTGCCAGCAGCTTGGAGACAGGGGGCGGGTTATCTGCAAGCGAGCAGTACTTC. Protein product: CASSLETGGGLSASEQYF.